These 8 T cell receptor beta chains were sequenced from one sample in a study of radiation and T cells in renal cell carcinoma. Specified time point: blood 4 weeks post-SBRT, at nephrectomy. The treatment is: 15 Gy SBRT to primary tumor, nephrectomy 4 weeks later. TCRdb's table, derived via immunoSEQ multiplex PCR, lists solely in-frame clones and lacks some. The sample consists of about 83,000 clones, approximately 87% of them appearing once. The sequencing here drew on blood, taken from a patient whose treatment included radiotherapy and nephrectomy. Every receptor here comes from a woman in her sixties or seventies with renal cell carcinoma.

The chain joins TRBV6-5 to TRBJ1-5, with no clear D. CDR3 size: 12 residues. Germline assignment: CDR1 MNHEY and CDR2 SVGAGI. Trimming took 5 bases from V and 2 from J, leaving 4 bases between them. DNA of the CDR3: TGTGCCAGCAGTACGGGCAATCAGCCCCAGCATTTT. It translates to CASSTGNQPQHF.

The V call is TRBV5-5, the J call TRBJ2-7; TRBD2 agrees at 9 bases. J gave up 3 bases and V 0 bases, and 4 bases lay outside the gene matches. Germline CDR1 is SGHKS and CDR2 is YYEKEE (reference sequence). The CDR3 spans 15 residues. For the CDR3, the DNA is TGTGCCAGCAGCTTGGCCCTAGCGGGGAGCTACGAGCAGTACTTC. This translates into CASSLALAGSYEQYF.

This clone was observed a few times. This chain connects TRBV11-3 to TRBJ1-1; D is possibly TRBD1 (5 bases). V lost 4 bases and J lost 4, with 19 bases in between. This CDR3 region has 16 residues. Looked up from germline, CDR1 is SGHNT and CDR2 is YENEEA. The CDR3 sequence is CASSSFQGVGSTEAFF. The CDR3 bases are TGTGCCAGCAGCTCCTTCCAGGGTGTCGGGAGCACTGAAGCTTTCTTT.

J is TRBJ2-5 and V is TRBV11-3, with D tentatively TRBD1 (5 bases). The V gene's germline CDR1 is SGHNT and CDR2 YENEEA. This CDR3 region has 13 residues. Trimming removed 4 bases from V and 2 bases from J, with 8 bases in between. The CDR3 region has the DNA TGTGCCAGCAGCTCCCGACAGCAAGAGACCCAGTACTTC. Residues: CASSSRQQETQYF.

CDR3 nucleotides: TGCAGCGTTGTAGTACAGGGGGATAGCAATCAGCCCCAGCATTTT. Protein sequence: CSVVVQGDSNQPQHF. The rearrangement joins TRBV29-1 to TRBJ1-5, with 8 bases fitting TRBD1. Germline V gene sequence: CDR1 SQVTM, CDR2 ANQGSEA. CDR3 size: 15 residues. Trimming removed 4 bases from V and 0 bases from J; junction bases left unmatched: 5.

The chain uses TRBV5-1 and TRBJ1-1; no reliable D call. The CDR3 runs 17 residues. Trimming left V 1 base short and J 1 base short, with 17 bases between. Germline CDR1 is SGHRS and CDR2 is YFSETQ. The CDR3 spells CASSLLPMGFGNTEAFF. The CDR3 DNA reads as TGCGCCAGCAGCTTGCTCCCCATGGGGTTCGGGAACACTGAAGCTTTCTTT.

CDR3 DNA: TGTGCCAGTAGTTCCGGAGAGACCCAGTACTTC. Translating gives CASSSGETQYF. V gene TRBV19 combines with J gene TRBJ2-5; D not certain. Trimming took off 5 bases at V and 4 bases at J, with 5 bases between the two ends. Germline-derived CDR1 and CDR2 are LNHDA and SQIVND (reference sequence). The CDR3 contains 11 residues.

V usage is TRBV7-3 and J usage is TRBJ2-3, with 9 bases lining up with TRBD1. This CDR3 contains 15 residues. The germline V gene has CDR1 SGHTA and CDR2 FQGTGA. Losses at the gene ends were 3 bases for V and 4 bases for J; bases not matched to a gene: 5. CDR3 residues: CASSLTGGYADTQYF. The CDR3 region has the DNA TGTGCCAGCAGCTTGACAGGGGGGTACGCAGATACGCAGTATTTT.